The text below deals with one TCR beta chain. Its specificity is not known. Trimming took off 2 bases at V and 4 bases at J, with 15 bases between the two ends. The CDR3 has 15 residues. The germline gives CDR1 SGHAT, CDR2 FQNNGV. This sample stems from a study of shared clonotypes between healthy human individuals. Method: immunoSEQ multiplex PCR; TCRdb's copy keeps in-frame clones and lacks some. In the table there are about 500,000 clones, roughly four fifths of which are singletons. Findings of the study overall: Genetic and exposure-history diversity was limited by the small donor number. Specimens sampled were limited to blood, with tissue repertoires likely differing.

The origin of this receptor is a woman aged 40 to 55 in good health. Some clones in this sample may be carry-over from other donors' samples. J is TRBJ2-7 and V is TRBV11-2, with a weak D call TRBD2 (6 bases). Sequenced material: PBMCs. This chain's CDR3 is CASSLRQGGRYEQYF. CDR3 DNA sequence: TGTGCCAGCAGCTTACGGCAGGGAGGACGGTACGAGCAGTACTTC. Full variable domain (missing parts from reference TRBV11-2 and TRBJ2-7): EAGVAQSPRYKIIEKRQSVAFWCNPISGHATLYWYQQILGQGPKLLIQFQNNGVVDDSQLPKDRFSAERLKGVDSTLKIQPAKLEDSAVYLCASSLRQGGRYEQYFGPGTRLTVT.